The entry that follows covers one T cell receptor (beta chain) sequence. This sample was included in a study of blood T cell repertoires in COVID-19. Overall study context: There were acute and convalescent COVID-19 samples, and they came from the United States, Italy and Spain. T cells, B-cell-depleted T cells, or PBMCs provided the cDNA or gDNA that served as material.

Germline values: CDR1 LNHDA, CDR2 SQIVND (reference sequence). CDR3 length: 13 residues. Deletions cut 6 bases from V and 5 bases from J, with 13 bases between. As handled by the study authors: Estimated nucleated cell counts came from reference gene primer amplification. TCRdb's copy holds only in-frame clones and misses some; the assay was immunoSEQ multiplex PCR. D and trimming were read from the DNA, whereas the V and J calls and clone size are those reported in that table. The sample includes some 250,000 clones, roughly 83% seen only once; the top ten take 9% to 15%. V usage is TRBV19 and J usage is TRBJ1-2; TRBD1 is a possible D gene (6 bases). The material sequenced was peripheral blood. The receptor comes from a man aged 80 or over with acute or convalescent COVID-19. CDR3: CASRKGERYGYTF. CDR3 DNA sequence: TGTGCCAGTAGAAAGGGGGAACGATATGGCTACACCTTC. Full variable domain (outside the CDR3, taken from reference TRBV19 and TRBJ1-2): DGGITQSPKYLFRKEGQNVTLSCEQNLNHDAMYWYRQDPGQGLRLIYYSQIVNDFQKGDIAEGYSVSREKKESFPLTVTSAQKNPTAFYLCASRKGERYGYTFGSGTRLTVV.